Here is one T cell receptor (beta chain) with its context. No antigen is known for it. Base qualities are not provided; no much larger clone lies one nucleotide away. Collaborating institutions collected whole blood in K2EDTA tubes following their own protocols. For TCRbeta analysis, collaborators shipped samples as frozen whole blood, isolated PBMCs, or DNA extracted from either of those sample types. The immunoSEQ Assay, a bias-controlled multiplex PCR, was used to amplify TCRbeta CDR3 regions from genomic DNA. In the original analysis: The number of nucleated cells in each sample was estimated by amplification of reference gene primers within the assay. Sequence reads were collapsed and filtered to measure the absolute abundance of every unique TCRbeta CDR3 rearrangement. For each sample, productive Simpson clonality was calculated as the square root of Simpson's diversity index across productive rearrangements. Imported from immuneACCESS, the table was reduced by TCRdb to in-frame sequences with V and J called. These copies leave out some clones; in studies compared against another copy, an unresolved V gene accounts for under half, and the cause of the remainder is not known. That table gives V, J and clone size, and the DNA gave D and trimming. This sample has approximately 260,000 clones in its table, and 89% of those were observed once. In total, the top ten clones hold around 2% of the sample.

Ends trimmed: V by 6 bases, J by 5 bases; bases unmatched to a gene: 2. In the germline V gene, CDR1 corresponds to SGDLS and CDR2 to YYNGEE. Reading from cysteine to phenylalanine, the CDR3 counts 12 amino acids. Only CDR3 DNA is held: 36 bases, read in frame from base 1. The source of the sample is a study of blood T cell repertoires in COVID-19 (TCRdb year 2020). Study-wide context: Collaborator samples came from the United States, Italy and Spain and covered acute and convalescent phases of COVID-19. A freely available public database, intended as a resource for researchers studying the immune response to SARS-CoV-2, is where the repertoires were released. Samples came from the ongoing ImmuneRACE study (first 160 participants) plus 1,254 subjects from 6 global collaborators. The dataset comprised deeply sampled blood TCRbeta repertoires from subjects exposed to, actively infected with, or recovered from COVID-19. The material from the prospective study consisted of cDNA or gDNA derived from T cells, B-cell-depleted T cells, or PBMCs. A de-identified subject ID, COVID-19 status, age in years and sex were almost always included in the sample metadata. Where available, HLA class I and class II types were obtained from metadata supplied by the sample provider rather than from assay-based typing.

What the authors observed across the whole study: The amount of clinical and demographic metadata varied by source and participant and was provided uncurated.

Recombination connected TRBV9 to TRBJ2-3; 8 of the junction bases match TRBD2. The sample was peripheral blood. The clonotype comes from a man aged 45-65 years with acute or convalescent COVID-19. The DNA is TGTGCCAGCACTCGGGGGGGAGATACGCAGTATTTT. Translation gives CASTRGGDTQYF.